This is a list of T cell receptor beta chains from one sample in a study of response to subunit inactivated influenza vaccine. TCRdb re-analysed the RT-PCR reads in MiXCR, keeping a single row per CDR3 protein. The table has approximately 170,000 distinct CDR3 sequences, approximately 12% seen once. These data were also filed under a second study, of T cells expressing NK-cell markers.

Here the sequenced sample was CD8+ T cells sorted from PBMCs, taken approximately 12 days after vaccination. Receptors were obtained from a man aged 50-59 years who received an inactivated influenza vaccine. The CDR3 runs from the conserved cysteine through the conserved F or W. The order of the fields is CDR3 length, clone size, J gene, V gene, D gene, CDR3 protein, CDR3 DNA. The D gene is left open where the match is weak. The size of a clone is reported for some rows only, either as once, few or many, or as a class for expanded clones.

15,few,TRBJ2-1,TRBV7-9,TRBD1,CASSLGRDRGHEQFF,TGTGCCAGCAGCTTAGGTAGGGACAGGGGCCATGAGCAGTTCTTC
12,many,TRBJ2-2,TRBV12-3/TRBV12-4,-,CASSPDTGELFF,TGTGCCAGCAGCCCGGACACCGGGGAGCTGTTTTTT
15,-,TRBJ2-1,TRBV4-3,-,CASSPTGTANNEQFF,TGCGCCAGCAGCCCAACCGGGACGGCGAACAATGAGCAGTTCTTC
14,-,TRBJ2-7,TRBV28,-,CASSWRDGAYEQYF,TGTGCCAGCAGTTGGAGGGACGGTGCCTACGAGCAGTACTTC
14,-,TRBJ1-1,TRBV7-9,TRBD1,CASSTGQGAFEAFF,TGTGCCAGCAGCACCGGACAGGGGGCTTTTGAAGCTTTCTTT
14,few,TRBJ2-1,TRBV12-3/TRBV12-4,TRBD2,CASRGGLAGNEQFF,TGTGCCAGCAGAGGGGGACTAGCGGGGAATGAGCAGTTCTTC
15,-,TRBJ1-6,TRBV28,-,CASSDLMGGRAPLHF,TGTGCCAGCAGTGACCTTATGGGGGGCCGGGCACCCCTCCACTTT
13,-,TRBJ1-5,TRBV19,-,CASCRGGSQPQHF,TGTGCCAGCTGCAGGGGTGGCAGTCAGCCCCAGCATTTT
13,-,TRBJ2-7,TRBV6-2/TRBV6-3,-,CASSYGHFAEQYF,TGTGCCAGCAGTTACGGACACTTCGCCGAGCAGTACTTC
16,-,TRBJ2-7,TRBV6-5,-,CASSYSLRGTTYEQYF,TGTGCCAGCAGTTACTCTCTTCGGGGGACCACCTACGAGCAGTACTTC
15,few,TRBJ2-1,TRBV10-3,-,CAISDPQQGHNEQFF,TGTGCCATCAGTGACCCTCAGCAGGGGCACAATGAGCAGTTCTTC
15,-,TRBJ2-3,TRBV11-2,TRBD1,CASSRYLTGGDTQYF,TGTGCCAGCAGCCGATATCTGACAGGGGGAGATACGCAGTATTTT
11,many,TRBJ1-2,TRBV7-8,-,CATRTAYGYTF,TGTGCCACGCGAACGGCCTATGGCTACACCTTC
14,-,TRBJ1-1,TRBV6-5,-,CASSYSTVNTEAFF,TGTGCCAGCAGTTACTCGACGGTTAACACTGAAGCTTTCTTT
16,-,TRBJ2-2,TRBV28,TRBD2,CASSRLAGGYTGELFF,TGTGCCAGCAGCAGACTAGCGGGAGGGTACACCGGGGAGCTGTTTTTT
14,many,TRBJ2-1,TRBV7-9,-,CASSLSGTYNEQFF,TGTGCCAGCAGCTTGTCAGGGACCTACAATGAGCAGTTCTTC
13,few,TRBJ2-1,TRBV10-2,-,CASSEGFGNEQFF,TGCGCCAGCAGTGAGGGCTTCGGGAATGAGCAGTTCTTC
16,few,TRBJ2-3,TRBV9,TRBD1,CASSRDRTGSRDTQYF,TGTGCCAGCAGCAGGGACCGGACAGGGTCGAGGGATACGCAGTATTTT
14,few,TRBJ1-1,TRBV6-2/TRBV6-3,-,CASSRTAEGTEAFF,TGTGCCAGCAGCAGGACAGCCGAGGGCACTGAAGCTTTCTTT
14,few,TRBJ2-7,TRBV10-3,TRBD1,CAINGDRDSYEQYF,TGTGCCATCAACGGGGACAGGGATTCCTACGAGCAGTACTTC
15,few,TRBJ1-6,TRBV4-2,-,CASRQSGGDNSPLHF,TGTGCCAGCAGGCAATCTGGGGGAGATAATTCACCCCTCCACTTT
18,-,TRBJ2-2,TRBV28,TRBD2,CASSLTLAGGPNTGELFF,TGTGCCAGCAGTCTGACCCTAGCGGGAGGGCCTAACACCGGGGAGCTGTTTTTT
15,-,TRBJ1-4,TRBV4-3,-,CASSQEAGPVEKLFF,TGCGCCAGCAGCCAAGAAGCGGGGCCCGTTGAAAAACTGTTTTTT
15,many,TRBJ2-1,TRBV7-9,TRBD2,CASRRTSGNINEQFF,TGTGCCAGCAGGCGGACTAGCGGGAACATCAATGAGCAGTTCTTC
17,-,TRBJ2-7,TRBV5-1,-,CASSLGPVRGVTYEQYF,TGCGCCAGCAGCTTAGGACCCGTCAGGGGAGTCACCTACGAGCAGTACTTC
17,-,TRBJ1-1,TRBV7-6,-,CASSLDSPGLLNTEAFF,TGTGCCAGCAGCTTAGATAGCCCGGGACTCCTAAACACTGAAGCTTTCTTT
16,-,TRBJ2-7,TRBV30,-,CAWSSTPWGVGYEQYF,TGTGCCTGGAGTTCTACCCCCTGGGGTGTTGGGTACGAGCAGTACTTC
17,-,TRBJ2-5,TRBV5-1,TRBD2,CASSLGIAGGSQETQYF,TGCGCCAGCAGCTTGGGCATAGCGGGGGGATCCCAAGAGACCCAGTACTTC
13,few,TRBJ2-3,TRBV4-2,-,CASSRRGLDTQYF,TGTGCCAGCAGCCGAAGGGGGTTAGATACGCAGTATTTT
14,-,TRBJ1-2,TRBV21-1,-,CARSLDERGDGYTF,TGTGCCAGGTCACTAGACGAGAGGGGAGATGGCTACACCTTC
14,few,TRBJ1-1,TRBV12-3/TRBV12-4,TRBD1,CASSEGGGSAEAFF,TGTGCCAGCAGTGAAGGGGGCGGGAGCGCTGAAGCTTTCTTT
17,few,TRBJ1-5,TRBV4-1,TRBD1,CASSQTSGQLSNQPQHF,TGCGCCAGCAGCCAAACCTCGGGACAGCTTAGCAATCAGCCCCAGCATTTT
14,-,TRBJ1-2,TRBV20-1,-,CSARDQDSSAGYTF,TGCAGTGCTAGAGATCAGGACAGTTCAGCTGGCTACACCTTC
18,-,TRBJ2-1,TRBV12-3/TRBV12-4,-,CASRGLPRSAAADNEQFF,TGTGCCAGCAGGGGCCTCCCCCGGAGTGCCGCCGCGGACAATGAGCAGTTCTTC
12,few,TRBJ2-5,TRBV29-1,-,CSVVGQGGTQYF,TGCAGCGTTGTTGGCCAAGGGGGGACCCAGTACTTC
15,-,TRBJ2-3,TRBV13,-,CASSFRDTSTDTQYF,TGTGCCAGCAGCTTCCGGGACACGAGCACAGATACGCAGTATTTT
12,few,TRBJ1-1,TRBV11-2,-,CASSFMGTEAFF,TGTGCCAGCAGCTTTATGGGTACTGAAGCTTTCTTT
15,few,TRBJ1-4,TRBV7-7,TRBD1,CASSFKGARGEKLFF,TGTGCCAGCAGCTTTAAGGGGGCTCGGGGTGAAAAACTGTTTTTT
14,few,TRBJ2-7,TRBV7-6,-,CASSLAAGQDEQYF,TGTGCCAGCAGCTTAGCGGCAGGGCAAGACGAGCAGTACTTC
14,-,TRBJ2-7,TRBV7-8,TRBD1,CASSLAPDRDEQYF,TGTGCCAGCAGCTTAGCACCCGACAGGGACGAGCAGTACTTC
14,few,TRBJ1-2,TRBV7-9,-,CASLGIGALSRYTF,TGTGCCAGCTTGGGAATAGGCGCCCTGTCGCGCTACACCTTC
16,many,TRBJ2-5,TRBV7-8,TRBD2,CASSLITGLAGETQYF,TGTGCCAGCAGCCTCATCACGGGACTAGCGGGAGAGACCCAGTACTTC
15,many,TRBJ2-3,TRBV7-6,-,CASSRGPVGTDTQYF,TGTGCCAGCAGCCGCGGGCCAGTGGGCACAGATACGCAGTATTTT
15,-,TRBJ2-7,TRBV11-2,-,CASSSSQGIRYEQYF,TGTGCCAGCAGCTCCTCACAGGGAATTAGGTACGAGCAGTACTTC
13,few,TRBJ1-1,TRBV6-6,-,CASSYVPAGEAFF,TGTGCCAGCAGTTACGTACCGGCGGGGGAAGCTTTCTTT
15,-,TRBJ2-3,TRBV7-9,-,CASSSAIGPRDTQYF,TGTGCCAGCAGCTCAGCAATAGGACCGCGGGATACGCAGTATTTT
15,-,TRBJ1-4,TRBV5-1,-,CASSSVQGTNEKLFF,TGCGCCAGCAGCTCGGTACAGGGAACTAATGAAAAACTGTTTTTT
13,few,TRBJ2-7,TRBV6-2/TRBV6-3,-,CASSYSARDLWDF,TGTGCCAGCAGTTACTCCGCCCGGGACCTCTGGGACTTC
19,-,TRBJ2-7,TRBV20-1,TRBD2,CSASDPGTSGIFIPREQYF,TGCAGTGCTAGCGACCCCGGGACTAGCGGGATATTCATCCCCCGCGAGCAGTACTTC
15,-,TRBJ2-1,TRBV7-9,TRBD2,CASSLGAGGPVEQFF,TGTGCCAGCAGCTTAGGAGCGGGAGGGCCAGTTGAGCAGTTCTTC
12,-,TRBJ1-1,TRBV6-2/TRBV6-3,-,CASHARNTEAFF,TGTGCCAGCCACGCGCGGAACACTGAAGCTTTCTTT